The entry below describes one TCR beta chain. The data derive from a study of blood T cell repertoires in COVID-19. The overall study: From the United States, Italy and Spain came samples of acute and convalescent COVID-19. T cells, B-cell-depleted T cells, or PBMCs provided the cDNA or gDNA that served as material.

Original data processing: Scientists estimated how many nucleated cells there were by amplifying reference gene primers. Repertoires were generated with immunoSEQ multiplex PCR, while TCRdb's copy carries only in-frame clones and drops some. From that table come the V and J calls and clone size; the DNA was used to work out D and trimming. The sample includes about 170,000 clones, under 90% of them seen just once. The V end was cut by 1 base, the J end by 5 bases, with 12 bases between. The CDR3 sequence is 13 residues long. The germline gives CDR1 GTSNPN, CDR2 SVGIG (reference sequence). Specimen: peripheral blood. This TCR came from a woman aged 80 or older with acute or convalescent COVID-19. The chain recombines TRBV30 with TRBJ2-7, with D possibly TRBD2 on 6 matching bases. This CDR3 reads CAWSGGVGDEQYF. CDR3 nucleotides: TGTGCCTGGAGTGGCGGGGTAGGGGACGAGCAGTACTTC.